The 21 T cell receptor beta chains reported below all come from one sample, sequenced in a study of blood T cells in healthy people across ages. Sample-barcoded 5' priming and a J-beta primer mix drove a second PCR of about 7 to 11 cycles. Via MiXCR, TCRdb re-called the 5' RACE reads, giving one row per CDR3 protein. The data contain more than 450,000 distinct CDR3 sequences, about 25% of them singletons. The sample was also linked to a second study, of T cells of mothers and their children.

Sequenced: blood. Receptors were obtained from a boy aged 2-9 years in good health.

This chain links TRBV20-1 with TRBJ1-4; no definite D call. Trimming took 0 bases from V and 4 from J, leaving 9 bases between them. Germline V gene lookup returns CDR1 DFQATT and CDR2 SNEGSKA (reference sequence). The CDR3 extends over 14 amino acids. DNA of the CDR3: TGCAGTGCTAGAGACGGCGGGGTTAATGAAAAACTGTTTTTT. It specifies CSARDGGVNEKLFF.

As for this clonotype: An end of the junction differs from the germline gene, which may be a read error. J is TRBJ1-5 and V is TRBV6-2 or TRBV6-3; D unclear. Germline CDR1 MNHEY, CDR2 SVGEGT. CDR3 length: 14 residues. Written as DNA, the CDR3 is TGTGCCAGCAGTTACTGGGGAAACAATCAGCCCCGGCATTTT. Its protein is CASSYWGNNQPRHF.

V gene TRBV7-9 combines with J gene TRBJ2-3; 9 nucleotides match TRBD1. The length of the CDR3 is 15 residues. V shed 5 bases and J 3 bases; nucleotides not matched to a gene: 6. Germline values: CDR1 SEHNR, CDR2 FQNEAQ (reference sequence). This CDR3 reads CASSIRDRVTDTQYF. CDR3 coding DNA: TGTGCCAGCAGCATCCGGGACAGGGTGACAGATACGCAGTATTTT.

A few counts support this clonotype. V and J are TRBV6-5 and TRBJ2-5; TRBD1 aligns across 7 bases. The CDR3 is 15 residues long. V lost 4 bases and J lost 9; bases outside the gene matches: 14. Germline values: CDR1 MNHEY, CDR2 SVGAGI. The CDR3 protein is CASSWDSSRGRAQYF. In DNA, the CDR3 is TGTGCCAGCAGTTGGGACAGCTCCCGGGGAAGGGCCCAGTACTTC.

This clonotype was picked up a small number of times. Written as DNA, the CDR3 is TGCAGCGTTATGACTAGCGGGGGGGGAGAGACCCAGTACTTC. This translates into CSVMTSGGGETQYF. The chain combines TRBV29-1 with TRBJ2-5; 14 bases fit TRBD2. CDR3 length equals 14 residues. V was clipped by 5 bases and J by 4 bases; unmatched bases: 3. Looked up from germline, CDR1 is SQVTM and CDR2 is ANQGSEA.

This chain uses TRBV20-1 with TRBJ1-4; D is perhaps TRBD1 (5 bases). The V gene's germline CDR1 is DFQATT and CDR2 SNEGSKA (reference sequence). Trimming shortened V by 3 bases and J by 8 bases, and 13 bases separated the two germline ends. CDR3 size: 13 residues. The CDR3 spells CSASSDSTEKLFF. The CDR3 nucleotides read TGCAGTGCTAGTTCTGACAGTACCGAAAAACTGTTTTTT.

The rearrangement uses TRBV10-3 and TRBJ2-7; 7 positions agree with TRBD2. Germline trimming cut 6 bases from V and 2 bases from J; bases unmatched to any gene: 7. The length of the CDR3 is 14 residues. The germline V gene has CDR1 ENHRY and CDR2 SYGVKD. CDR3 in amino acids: CAIRGGRGTYEQYF. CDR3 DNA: TGTGCCATCAGGGGGGGGAGGGGAACCTACGAGCAGTACTTC.

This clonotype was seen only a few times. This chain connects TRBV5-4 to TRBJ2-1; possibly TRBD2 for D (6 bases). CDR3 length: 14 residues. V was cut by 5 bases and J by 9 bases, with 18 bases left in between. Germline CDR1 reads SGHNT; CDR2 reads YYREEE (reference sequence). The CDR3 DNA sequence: TGTGCCAGCAGAATGGGAGGCCGGGAGACTGAGCAGTTCTTC. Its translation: CASRMGGRETEQFF.

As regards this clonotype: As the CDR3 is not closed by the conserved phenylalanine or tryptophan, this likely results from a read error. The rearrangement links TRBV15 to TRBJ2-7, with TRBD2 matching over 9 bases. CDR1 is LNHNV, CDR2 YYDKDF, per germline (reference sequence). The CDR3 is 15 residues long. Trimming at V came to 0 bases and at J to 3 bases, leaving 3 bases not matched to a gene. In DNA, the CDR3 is TGTGCCACCAGCAGAGAGCTAGCGGGGTACTACGAGCAGTACCTC. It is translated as CATSRELAGYYEQYL.

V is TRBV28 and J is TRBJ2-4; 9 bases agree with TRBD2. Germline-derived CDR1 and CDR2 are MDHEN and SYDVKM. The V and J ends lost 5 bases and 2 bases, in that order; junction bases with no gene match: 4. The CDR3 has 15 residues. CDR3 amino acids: CASSRSGRPKNIQYF. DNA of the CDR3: TGTGCCAGCAGTCGGAGCGGGAGGCCCAAAAACATTCAGTACTTC.

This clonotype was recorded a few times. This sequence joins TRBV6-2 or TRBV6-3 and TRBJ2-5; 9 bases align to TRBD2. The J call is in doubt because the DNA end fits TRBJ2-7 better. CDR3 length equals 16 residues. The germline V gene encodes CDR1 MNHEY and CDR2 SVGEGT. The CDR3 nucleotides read TGTGCCAGCAGTTCTCCGAGACTAGCGGACTCCTACGAGCAGTACTTC. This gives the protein CASSSPRLADSYEQYF.

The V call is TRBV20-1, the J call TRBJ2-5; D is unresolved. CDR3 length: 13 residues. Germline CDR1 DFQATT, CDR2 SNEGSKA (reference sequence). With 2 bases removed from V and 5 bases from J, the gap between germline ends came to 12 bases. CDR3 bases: TGCAGTGCTAGAAGACCTCTGGGGGAGACCCAGTACTTC. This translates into CSARRPLGETQYF.

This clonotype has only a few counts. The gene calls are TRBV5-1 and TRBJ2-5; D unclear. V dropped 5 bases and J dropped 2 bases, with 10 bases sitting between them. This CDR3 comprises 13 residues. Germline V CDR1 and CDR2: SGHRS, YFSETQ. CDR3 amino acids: CASSGQVQETQYF. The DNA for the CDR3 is TGCGCCAGCAGTGGGCAGGTACAAGAGACCCAGTACTTC.

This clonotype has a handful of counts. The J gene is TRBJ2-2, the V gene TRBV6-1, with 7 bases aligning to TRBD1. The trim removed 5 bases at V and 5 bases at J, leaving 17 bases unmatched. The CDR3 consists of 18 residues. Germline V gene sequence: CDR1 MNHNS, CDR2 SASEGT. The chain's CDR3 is CASSTLPPGQSPTGELFF. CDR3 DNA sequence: TGTGCCAGCAGTACGCTGCCGCCGGGACAGAGCCCTACCGGGGAGCTGTTTTTT.

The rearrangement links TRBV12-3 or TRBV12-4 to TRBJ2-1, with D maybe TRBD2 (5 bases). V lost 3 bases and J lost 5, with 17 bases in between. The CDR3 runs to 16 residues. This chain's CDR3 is CASSFTPLGANNEQFF. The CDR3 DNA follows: TGTGCCAGCAGTTTTACCCCCCTGGGAGCAAACAATGAGCAGTTCTTC.

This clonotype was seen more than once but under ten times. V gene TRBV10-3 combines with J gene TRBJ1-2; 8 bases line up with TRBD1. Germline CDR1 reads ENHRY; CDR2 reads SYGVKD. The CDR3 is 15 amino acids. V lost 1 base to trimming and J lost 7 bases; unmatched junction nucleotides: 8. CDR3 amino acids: CAISELRDRGGGYTF. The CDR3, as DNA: TGTGCCATCAGTGAGTTGAGAGACAGGGGAGGTGGCTACACCTTC.

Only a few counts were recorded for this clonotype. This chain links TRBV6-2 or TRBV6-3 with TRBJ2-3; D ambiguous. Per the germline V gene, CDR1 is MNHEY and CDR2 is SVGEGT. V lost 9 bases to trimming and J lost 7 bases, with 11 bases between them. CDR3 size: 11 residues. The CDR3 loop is CASLSEYTQYF. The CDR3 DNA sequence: TGTGCCAGTCTTTCCGAATATACGCAGTATTTT.

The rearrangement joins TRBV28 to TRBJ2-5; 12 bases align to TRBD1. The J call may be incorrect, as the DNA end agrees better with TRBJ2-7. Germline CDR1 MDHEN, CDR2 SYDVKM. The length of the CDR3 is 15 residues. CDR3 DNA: TGTGCCAGCTTACAACCGGGACAGGGGGCTTACGAGCAGTACTTC. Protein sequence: CASLQPGQGAYEQYF.

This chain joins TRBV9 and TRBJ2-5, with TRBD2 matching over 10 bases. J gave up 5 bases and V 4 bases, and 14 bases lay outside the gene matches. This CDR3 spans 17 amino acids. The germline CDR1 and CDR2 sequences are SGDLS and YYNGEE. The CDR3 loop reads CASSPEVLAGGLETQYF. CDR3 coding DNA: TGTGCCAGCAGCCCGGAGGTATTAGCGGGAGGTTTGGAGACCCAGTACTTC.

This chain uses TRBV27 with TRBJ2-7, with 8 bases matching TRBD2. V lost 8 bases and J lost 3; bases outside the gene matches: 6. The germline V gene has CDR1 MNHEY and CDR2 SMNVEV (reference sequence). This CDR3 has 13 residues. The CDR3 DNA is TGTGCCAGCTCCGGGACTAGTCTCTACGAGCAGTACTTC. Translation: CASSGTSLYEQYF.

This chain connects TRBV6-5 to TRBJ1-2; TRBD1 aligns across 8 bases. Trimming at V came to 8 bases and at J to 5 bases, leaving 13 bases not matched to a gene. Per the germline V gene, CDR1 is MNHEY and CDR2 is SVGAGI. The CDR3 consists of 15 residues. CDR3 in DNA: TGTGCCAGCCGCCCAGGGGGCCAGGGGGGATATGGCTACACCTTC. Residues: CASRPGGQGGYGYTF.